These 5 T cell receptor beta chains share one sample of origin, sequenced in a study of OX40 agonist ivuxolimab in advanced cancers. TCRdb keeps only in-frame clones here, not all; method: immunoSEQ multiplex PCR. Here the sample spans 40,000 to 45,000 clones, roughly 84% being singletons. The specimen comprised CD4+ or CD8+ T cells sorted from blood, sampled in a trial of the OX40 agonist ivuxolimab. All receptors come from an adult with an advanced solid tumor such as melanoma, head and neck, liver or kidney cancer.

This sequence joins TRBV19 and TRBJ1-1, with 7 bases that match TRBD1. V lost 6 bases and J lost 1; bases outside the gene matches: 5. Germline V CDR1 and CDR2: LNHDA, SQIVND (reference sequence). The CDR3 sequence is 14 residues long. CDR3 sequence reads: CASRIQGPNTEAFF. DNA for the CDR3: TGTGCCAGTAGAATACAGGGGCCGAACACTGAAGCTTTCTTT.

V is TRBV6-5 and J is TRBJ2-7; 9 bases match TRBD1. The junction had 7 bases not matched to a gene; V was cut back by 2 bases and J by 2 bases. Germline V CDR1 and CDR2: MNHEY, SVGAGI. This CDR3 region has 16 residues. CDR3 amino acids: CASSYGTGLLPYEQYF. The CDR3 region has the DNA TGTGCCAGCAGTTACGGGACAGGGCTATTGCCCTACGAGCAGTACTTC.

CDR3 bases: TGTGCCTGGAGCCACAGGGGGTATACAGATACGCAGTATTTT. Translated: CAWSHRGYTDTQYF. The V call is TRBV30, the J call TRBJ2-3; the match to TRBD1 covers 8 bases. The germline V gene encodes CDR1 GTSNPN and CDR2 SVGIG (reference sequence). The CDR3 is 14 residues long. The trim removed 3 bases at V and 3 bases at J, leaving 5 bases unmatched.

This chain joins TRBV10-3 and TRBJ2-7; possibly TRBD1 for D (6 bases). The CDR3 runs to 15 residues. Trimming stripped 3 bases from V and 0 bases from J, with 12 bases between. Looked up from germline, CDR1 is ENHRY and CDR2 is SYGVKD. The CDR3 loop is CAISDSGTNSYEQYF. The CDR3 coding sequence is TGTGCCATCAGTGATTCCGGGACAAACTCCTACGAGCAGTACTTC.

Concerning this clone: The sample has other DNA sequences that encode this CDR3 too. V is TRBV27 and J is TRBJ2-1; no reliable D call. CDR3 length: 13 residues. In germline, CDR1 is MNHEY, CDR2 SMNVEV (reference sequence). V was shortened by 3 bases and J by 2 bases, with 5 bases between the two germline ends. The CDR3 DNA sequence: TGTGCCAGCAGTTTTAGGACCTACAATGAGCAGTTCTTC. Its translation is CASSFRTYNEQFF.